This T cell receptor beta chain is drawn from a study of blood T cell repertoires in COVID-19. Study background: COVID-19 samples collected from the United States, Italy and Spain covered acute and convalescent phases. The cDNA or gDNA used as material had been derived from T cells, B-cell-depleted T cells, or PBMCs.

Germline lookup yields CDR1 MGHRA and CDR2 YSYEKL. This CDR3 spans 17 amino acids. Trimming took off 0 bases at V and 3 bases at J, with 14 bases between the two ends. Original analysis: Estimation of nucleated cell counts was performed using reference gene primer amplification. Sequencing was performed with immunoSEQ multiplex PCR; in TCRdb, only in-frame clones are kept and a portion is missing. The DNA was the basis for D and trimming; V, J and clone size are from that table. The data show roughly 67,000 clones, with around 83% seen just once and around 5.6% held by the top ten. The chain links TRBV4-1 to TRBJ1-4, with D maybe TRBD1 (5 bases). The sequence derives from a woman aged 60-70 years with acute or convalescent COVID-19. Sequenced input: peripheral blood. CDR3: CASSQDRGLPANEKLFF. The CDR3, as DNA: TGCGCCAGCAGCCAAGATCGGGGACTTCCAGCTAATGAAAAACTGTTTTTT.